Listed here is a single TCR beta chain. Its target antigen remains unknown. Per-base qualities were not stored, and no clone one base away is much larger. The CDR3 goes from the cysteine to the phenylalanine over 11 residues. The CDR3 DNA has 33 bases and is translated from base 1. CDR1 is given as SNHLY and CDR2 as FYNNEI, both from the germline V gene. Trimming removed 6 bases from V and 6 bases from J, leaving 7 bases between the germline ends. These data come from a study of PD-L1 blockade in urothelial cancer (dated by TCRdb to 2015 to 2018). Regarding the complete study: About nine tenths of the roughly 30 patients were males with bladder-origin urothelial cancer, and about 65% of the roughly 30 reported a prior smoking history. An ECOG performance status of 0 or 1 was recorded for the patients, and 0 to 3 prior chemotherapy regimens had been received by the patients. Blood samples were analyzed at 3 weeks after treatment start (second dose) and at 6 weeks after treatment start. Blood samples gave median yields of around 140,000 T cells and 80,000 to 90,000 unique TCRs, along with a median clonality of around 0.08. An exploratory multi-omic analysis was conducted of the somatic, immune and clinical correlates of response to PD-L1 blockade with atezolizumab in urothelial cancer. Pretreatment tumor samples, along with matched peripheral blood collected serially before and after atezolizumab treatment, underwent TCR sequencing. Durable clinical benefit meant progression-free survival longer than 6 months, and TCR features were also tested against progression-free and overall survival. Whole exome sequencing and RNA sequencing of pretreatment tumors were performed alongside TCR sequencing in the same patients. Several patients achieved durable clinical benefit and some 20 did not. Over 28 patients had pretreatment blood TCR-seq, about 25 had at least one posttreatment blood collection, and about 25 had tumor TCR-seq. What the research found in general, with its limitations: Improved progression-free and overall survival was associated with having pretreatment peripheral blood TCR clonality below the median. Greater expansion of tumor-associated TCR clones in peripheral blood 3 weeks after the start of treatment was observed in patients with durable benefit (n ≈ 20, p = 0.022). Small sample size (n of about 30) and many exploratory analyses mean the results are intended to be hypothesis-generating.

The time point label, read with the paper, signifies: pretreatment peripheral blood. The Qiagen DNeasy Blood extraction kit was used to purify genomic DNA from total PBMCs and tumor samples. PBMCs were collected pretreatment and during treatment, and were isolated and stored as previously described. Each PCR received spiked-in synthetic TCR analog templates so that absolute template abundance could be estimated from read counts. The immunoSEQ assay used bias-controlled V and J gene primers to amplify TCRbeta CDR3 regions from genomic DNA. Sequencing of rearranged TCRbeta segments was performed at approximately 20X coverage. The original pipeline was this. Clustering was used to correct sequencing errors, and CDR3s were annotated against IMGT to assign V, D and J genes. Only productive TCRbeta rearrangements were used in downstream analyses, excluding out-of-frame or stop-codon sequences. Clonality was calculated as one minus the Shannon entropy normalized by the log of the number of unique productive sequences. Fisher's exact test with Benjamini-Hochberg correction, at a threshold of adjusted p below 0.01, was used to find clones that differed between time points or between blood and tumor. TCRdb carries this immuneACCESS record with in-frame sequences only. Its versions omit some clonotypes, under half of them owing to an unresolved V gene in the studies checked, with the rest unexplained. V, J and clone size reflect that table, while D and trimming were determined from the DNA. Across this sample there are fewer than 50,000 clones, with around nine tenths seen only once. In total, the top ten clones hold about 25% of the sample.

The sequencing here drew on PBMCs, taken around atezolizumab (anti-PD-L1) treatment. The V and J genes are TRBV2 and TRBJ2-3; the D gene assignment is ambiguous. The receptor was isolated from a donor at least 40 years old with urothelial cancer. The nucleotide sequence reads TGTGCCAGCAGGTCTGTGGATACGCAGTATTTT. Translated, it reads CASRSVDTQYF. When the CDR3 is completed using the reference TRBV2 and TRBJ2-3 genes on either side, the full variable domain is EPEVTQTPSHQVTQMGQEVILRCVPISNHLYFYWYRQILGQKVEFLVSFYNNEISEKSEIFDDQFSVERPDGSNFTLKIRSTKLEDSAMYFCASRSVDTQYFGPGTRLTVL.